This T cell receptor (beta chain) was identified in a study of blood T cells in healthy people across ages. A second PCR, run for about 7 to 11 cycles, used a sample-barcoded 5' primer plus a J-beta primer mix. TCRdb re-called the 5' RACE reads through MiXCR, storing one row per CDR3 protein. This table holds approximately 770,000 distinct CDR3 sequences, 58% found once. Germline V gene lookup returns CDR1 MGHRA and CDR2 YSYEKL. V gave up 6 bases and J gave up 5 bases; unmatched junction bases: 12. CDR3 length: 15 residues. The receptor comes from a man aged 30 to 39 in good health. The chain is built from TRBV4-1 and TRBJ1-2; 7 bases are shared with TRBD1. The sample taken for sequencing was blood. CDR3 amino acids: CASSHPGQALYGYTF. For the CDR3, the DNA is TGCGCCAGCAGTCACCCTGGACAGGCACTATATGGCTACACCTTC.